This T cell receptor (beta chain) was documented in a study of cytomegalovirus exposure and HLA in healthy donors. Study background: Early on, a data release was issued that held 80 million or so unique TCRs from HLA-typed donors.

Whole-study results and caveats: In a later analysis, donors in an Asian-associated ancestry cluster reportedly had fewer N-insertions in productive TCRs than the cohort mean. CMV serostatus was the only immune exposure information that was available.

The CDR3 consists of 14 residues. Germline-derived CDR1 and CDR2 are WSHSY and SAAADI. J was trimmed by 6 bases and V by 6 bases; bases with no gene match: 5. The study ran its PCR with 60 Vbeta and 13 Jbeta primers. The table came from immunoSEQ multiplex PCR; TCRdb's copy has only in-frame clones and leaves some out. The table records about 170,000 clones, approximately 80% of them present only once. Regarding this clone: What it binds is not known.

Each of the donors was a healthy bone marrow donor. V and J are TRBV10-2 and TRBJ2-1; 10 nucleotides agree with TRBD2. The sequencing input was PBMCs. This receptor was obtained from a female donor in good health and CMV-seronegative. The CDR3, as DNA: TGCGCCAGCAGCGGGCTAGCGGGAGCCAATGAGCAGTTCTTC. Its protein is CASSGLAGANEQFF.